What follows are 7 T cell receptor beta chains derived from one specimen sequenced in a study of blood T cells in healthy people across ages. Primed by a sample-barcoded 5' primer and a J-beta primer mix, a second PCR proceeded for about 7 to 11 cycles. MiXCR, applied by TCRdb to the 5' RACE reads, yields one record per CDR3 protein. The table records approximately 770,000 distinct CDR3 sequences, over 45% of them present only once. Specimen: blood. All receptors derive from a young man in good health.

This clonotype was seen a handful of times. V usage is TRBV27 and J usage is TRBJ2-1; the D gene is possibly TRBD1 (6 bases). V was pared by 10 bases and J by 6 bases, with 10 bases between. Germline V gives CDR1 MNHEY, CDR2 SMNVEV (reference sequence). CDR3 length equals 11 residues. The CDR3 loop is CATSGVNEQFF. Written as DNA, the CDR3 is TGTGCCACCTCAGGGGTCAATGAGCAGTTCTTC.

The rearrangement joins TRBV20-1 to TRBJ1-4; D is undetermined. V was trimmed by 0 bases and J by 8 bases, leaving 16 bases between them. The CDR3 runs to 15 residues. Germline CDR1 and CDR2: DFQATT and SNEGSKA (reference sequence). Written as DNA, the CDR3 is TGCAGTGCTAGAGATACGGGGTCCCCAGAGGAAAAACTGTTTTTT. Translating it yields CSARDTGSPEEKLFF.

The rearrangement links TRBV18 to TRBJ2-2, with D tentatively TRBD2 (5 bases). The ends were cut back, 1 base at V and 6 bases at J, with 12 bases in the middle. Germline V CDR1 and CDR2: KGHSH, LQKENI. CDR3 length: 15 amino acids. CDR3 residues: CASSPRREHPGELFF. The CDR3, as DNA: TGTGCCAGCTCACCACGCCGGGAACACCCCGGGGAGCTGTTTTTT. The variable domain in full, completed from reference TRBV18 and TRBJ2-2, reads NAGVMQNPRHLVRRRGQEARLRCSPMKGHSHVYWYRQLPEEGLKFMVYLQKENIIDESGMPKERFSAEFPKEGPSILRIQQVVRGDSAAYFCASSPRREHPGELFFGEGSRLTVL.

The chain is built from TRBV10-3 and TRBJ2-7; D possibly corresponds to TRBD2 (7 bases). The V end lost 10 bases, the J end lost 0 bases, and 25 bases lay between the germline ends. The CDR3 length is 17 residues. The germline gives CDR1 ENHRY, CDR2 SYGVKD. Written as DNA, the CDR3 is TGTGCCACGGGGGAGGGGGGGGCTCTCGGAAGCTCCTACGAGCAGTACTTC. This translates into CATGEGGALGSSYEQYF.

The chain couples TRBV7-9 to TRBJ1-1; perhaps TRBD1 as D (6 bases). V dropped 5 bases and J dropped 3 bases, with 13 bases sitting between them. CDR1 and CDR2 (germline): SEHNR, FQNEAQ (reference sequence). The CDR3 is made up of 14 amino acids. The CDR3 region is CASSGARTDTEAFF. Here the CDR3 DNA reads TGTGCCAGCAGCGGGGCAAGGACAGACACTGAAGCTTTCTTT.

This clonotype was found once. The chain joins TRBV9 to TRBJ1-6, with 7 bases fitting TRBD1. CDR1 is SGDLS and CDR2 is YYNGEE in the germline V gene. The CDR3 has 14 residues. Unmatched junction bases numbered 7, after V lost 4 bases and J lost 9 bases. CDR3 in amino acids: CASSPGQEGSPLHF. CDR3 in DNA: TGTGCCAGCAGCCCCGGACAGGAGGGTTCACCCCTCCACTTT.

This chain connects TRBV25-1 to TRBJ2-3; no firm D call. The V end was cut by 1 base, the J end by 4 bases, with 6 bases between. The germline V gene has CDR1 MGHDK and CDR2 SYGVNS. The CDR3 covers 13 residues. This CDR3 reads CASSESPSDTQYF. Here the CDR3 DNA reads TGTGCCAGCAGTGAATCCCCCTCAGATACGCAGTATTTT.